A single count supports the clone carrying this TCR beta chain. Its antigen is unknown. The entry originates in a study of lymphopenia after photon versus proton radiotherapy. General observations from the study: Photon-treated patients lost naive T cells and TCR diversity; proton-treated stayed stable. In patients who died, overall survival fell as post-nadir TCR diversity dropped more. Oligoclonal CD8+ Temra expansion after nadir drove photon patients' diversity drop. Survival link was tested only in deceased patients; proton benefit remains a possibility.

Trimming removed 4 bases at V and 4 bases at J, with 12 bases between. The CDR3 extends over 14 amino acids. Germline V lookup: CDR1 SEHNR, CDR2 FQNEAQ (reference sequence). Sequencing was performed with immunoSEQ multiplex PCR; in TCRdb, only in-frame clones are kept and a portion is missing. The profile covers tens of thousands of clones, with about 91% appearing a single time and around 6.7% taken by the ten largest. This receptor was taken from a woman in her seventies with pancreatic cancer. Some clones in this sample may be carry-over from other donors' samples. The chain uses TRBV7-9 and TRBJ2-3; a possible D gene is TRBD2 (6 bases). This specimen consisted of peripheral blood, obtained from a patient treated with proton-based radiotherapy. In nucleotides, the CDR3 is TGTGCCAGCAGCTCGACCGGGAGACCAGATACGCAGTATTTT. It is translated as CASSSTGRPDTQYF.